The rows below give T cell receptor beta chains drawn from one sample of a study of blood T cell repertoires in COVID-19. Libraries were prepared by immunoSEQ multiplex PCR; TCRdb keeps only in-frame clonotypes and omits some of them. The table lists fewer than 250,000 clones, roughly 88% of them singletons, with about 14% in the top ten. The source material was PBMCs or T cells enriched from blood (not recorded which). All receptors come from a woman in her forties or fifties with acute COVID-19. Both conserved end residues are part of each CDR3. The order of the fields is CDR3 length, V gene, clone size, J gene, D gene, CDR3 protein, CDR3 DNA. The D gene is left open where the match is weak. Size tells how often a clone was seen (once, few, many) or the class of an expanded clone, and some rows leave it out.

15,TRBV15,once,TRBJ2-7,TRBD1,CATSRGGTGAYEQYF,TGTGCCACCAGCAGAGGCGGGACAGGGGCCTACGAGCAGTACTTC
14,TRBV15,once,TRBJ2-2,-,CATSSSRSSGELFF,TGTGCCACCAGCAGTTCGAGGTCCTCCGGGGAGCTGTTTTTT
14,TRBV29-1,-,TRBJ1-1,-,CSVDSLVRGTEAFF,TGCAGCGTTGACAGTCTTGTAAGGGGCACTGAAGCTTTCTTT
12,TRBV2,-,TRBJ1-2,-,CASSGAGYGYTF,TGTGCCAGCAGTGGGGCAGGCTATGGCTACACCTTC
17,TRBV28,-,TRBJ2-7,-,CASSSIRSTSVTYEQYF,TGTGCCAGCAGTTCCATACGCTCCACGAGCGTAACTTACGAGCAGTACTTC
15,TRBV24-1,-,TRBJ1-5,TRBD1,CATREGGRTDQPQHF,TGTGCCACCAGGGAAGGGGGCCGCACCGATCAGCCCCAGCATTTT
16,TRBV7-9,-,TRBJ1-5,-,CASSLVLAAGNQPQHF,TGTGCCAGCAGCTTAGTTTTGGCCGCGGGAAACCAGCCCCAGCATTTT
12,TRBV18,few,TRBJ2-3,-,CASSPYGYTQYF,TGTGCCAGCTCTCCGTACGGGTATACGCAGTATTTT
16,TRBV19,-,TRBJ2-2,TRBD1,CASSPWTGVNTGELFF,TGTGCCAGTAGTCCCTGGACAGGGGTCAACACCGGGGAGCTGTTTTTT
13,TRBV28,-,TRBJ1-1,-,CASSLLSGTEAFF,TGTGCCAGCAGTTTACTCTCAGGAACTGAAGCTTTCTTT
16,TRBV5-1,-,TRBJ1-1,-,CASSLGVGVSNTEAFF,TGCGCCAGCAGCTTGGGGGTCGGGGTATCGAACACTGAAGCTTTCTTT
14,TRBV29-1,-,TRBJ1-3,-,CSVVAGAGGDTIYF,TGCAGCGTTGTTGCAGGGGCGGGAGGTGACACCATATATTTT
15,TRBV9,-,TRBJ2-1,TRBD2,CASSGRESLFNEQFF,TGTGCCAGCAGCGGGCGGGAGTCGCTTTTCAATGAGCAGTTCTTC
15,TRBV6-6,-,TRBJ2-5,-,CASNPKGLPGETQYF,TGTGCCAGCAACCCCAAGGGGCTGCCGGGAGAGACCCAGTACTTC
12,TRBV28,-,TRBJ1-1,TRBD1,CASTGQGFEAFF,TGTGCCAGCACGGGACAGGGATTCGAAGCTTTCTTT
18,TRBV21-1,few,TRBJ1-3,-,CASSKRNVDRNSGNTIYF,TGTGCCAGCAGCAAAAGGAATGTTGACAGGAACTCTGGAAACACCATATATTTT
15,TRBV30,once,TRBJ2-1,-,CAWSVRGLAHNEQFF,TGTGCCTGGAGTGTACGAGGGTTGGCTCACAATGAGCAGTTCTTC
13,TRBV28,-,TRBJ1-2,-,CASRPTGTHGYTF,TGTGCCAGCAGGCCAACAGGTACGCACGGCTACACCTTC
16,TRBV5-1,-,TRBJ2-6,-,CASSLRPPSGANVLTF,TGCGCCAGCAGCCTGAGGCCCCCGTCTGGGGCCAACGTCCTGACTTTC
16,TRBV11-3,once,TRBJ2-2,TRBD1,CASSRRGQGNTGELFF,TGTGCCAGCAGCCGACGGGGACAGGGGAACACCGGGGAGCTGTTTTTT
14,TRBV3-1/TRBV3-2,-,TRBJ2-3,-,CASSQVAGTDTQYF,TGTGCCAGCAGCCAAGTCGCAGGGACAGATACGCAGTATTTT
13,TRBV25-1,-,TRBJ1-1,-,CASSTGLVTEAFF,TGTGCCAGCAGTACAGGGTTGGTCACTGAAGCTTTCTTT
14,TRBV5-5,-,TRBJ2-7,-,CASSLGHQRYEQYF,TGTGCCAGCAGCTTGGGACATCAAAGATACGAGCAGTACTTC
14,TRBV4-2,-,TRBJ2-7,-,CASSQDVRVTEQYF,TGTGCCAGCAGCCAAGACGTGAGAGTCACCGAGCAGTACTTC
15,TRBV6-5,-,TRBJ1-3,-,CASRRARGVGNTIYF,TGTGCCAGCAGGAGAGCGCGGGGGGTCGGAAACACCATATATTTT
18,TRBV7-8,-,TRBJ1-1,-,CASSLIPTLDRANTEAFF,TGTGCCAGCAGCTTAATTCCAACCCTTGACAGAGCCAACACTGAAGCTTTCTTT
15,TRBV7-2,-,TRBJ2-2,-,CASSFVQVGTGELFF,TGTGCCAGCAGCTTCGTACAGGTGGGGACCGGGGAGCTGTTTTTT
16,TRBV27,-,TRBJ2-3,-,CASSLMGALGIRTQYF,TGTGCCAGCAGTTTGATGGGGGCGCTTGGGATCCGGACGCAGTATTTT
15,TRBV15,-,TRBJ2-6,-,CATSSRGSGANVLTF,TGTGCCACCAGCAGTAGGGGCTCTGGGGCCAACGTCCTGACTTTC
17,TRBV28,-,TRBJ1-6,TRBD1,CASSLGTGPSRNSPLHF,TGTGCCAGCAGTTTGGGGACAGGGCCTTCGCGTAATTCACCCCTCCACTTT
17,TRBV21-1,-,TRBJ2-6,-,CASKGLGRADGANVLTF,TGTGCCAGCAAAGGTCTCGGCAGGGCGGATGGGGCCAACGTCCTGACTTTC
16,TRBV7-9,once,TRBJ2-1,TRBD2,CASSRNLAGSYNEQFF,TGTGCCAGCAGCCGAAACCTAGCGGGTTCCTACAATGAGCAGTTCTTC
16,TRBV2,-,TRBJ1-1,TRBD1,CASNEQGALGGTEAFF,TGTGCCAGCAATGAGCAGGGGGCCCTAGGGGGGACTGAAGCTTTCTTT
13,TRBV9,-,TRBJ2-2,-,CASTDRNTGELFF,TGTGCCAGCACTGACAGAAACACCGGGGAGCTGTTTTTT
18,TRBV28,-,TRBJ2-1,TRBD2,CASRPTRSGTSGSNEQFF,TGTGCCAGCAGACCTACCCGATCCGGGACTAGCGGGAGTAATGAGCAGTTCTTC
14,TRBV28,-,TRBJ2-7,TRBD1,CASSADRGPYEQYF,TGTGCCAGCAGCGCGGACAGGGGTCCCTACGAGCAGTACTTC
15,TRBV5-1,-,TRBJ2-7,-,CASSPRETTIYEQYF,TGCGCCAGCAGTCCTCGGGAGACGACCATTTACGAGCAGTACTTC
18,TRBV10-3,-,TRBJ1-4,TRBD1,CAIRSGTGISTTNEKLFF,TGTGCCATCAGATCCGGGACAGGAATATCTACAACTAATGAAAAACTGTTTTTT
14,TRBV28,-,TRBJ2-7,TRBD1,CASTWDRAFSEQYF,TGTGCCAGCACCTGGGACAGGGCATTCTCCGAGCAGTACTTC
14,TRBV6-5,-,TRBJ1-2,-,CASSLAGDPYGYTF,TGTGCCAGCAGCCTAGCGGGAGATCCCTATGGCTACACCTTC